Listed below are T cell receptor beta chains from one sample, sequenced in a study of CD8 T cells in ankylosing spondylitis. MiXCR, applied by TCRdb to the 5' RACE reads, yields one record per CDR3 protein. This sample has 310,000 or so distinct CDR3 sequences; around 18% occur once, and the top ten carry less than 9%. The sample comprised blood, either unsorted or a sorted T cell fraction (not recorded which). The receptor set was obtained from a male donor with ankylosing spondylitis or in good health (not recorded which). Both conserved end residues are part of each CDR3. D genes are given only for firm matches. Clone size appears in some rows only: once, few, many, or a class for an expanded clone.

>16|TRBJ2-6|few|NA|TRBV7-2
CASSLGDISGANVLTF
TGTGCCAGCAGCTTAGGGGACATTTCTGGGGCCAACGTCCTGACTTTC
>12|TRBJ2-1|NA|TRBD1|TRBV2
CASRTGRNEQFF
TGTGCCAGTCGGACAGGGAGGAATGAGCAGTTCTTC
>12|TRBJ2-1|few|NA|TRBV6-1
CASSEGERGRFF
TGTGCCAGCAGTGAAGGGGAGAGGGGCCGGTTCTTC
>16|TRBJ2-3|few|TRBD1|TRBV10-3
CAISEGQGRSTDTQYF
TGTGCCATCAGTGAGGGACAGGGAAGGAGCACAGATACGCAGTATTTT
>15|TRBJ2-2|NA|TRBD2|TRBV24-1
CATSAHSGSGGELFF
TGTGCCACCAGTGCCCATAGCGGGTCCGGCGGGGAGCTGTTTTTT
>14|TRBJ1-2|few|NA|TRBV5-6
CASSLVGGHYGYTF
TGTGCCAGCAGCTTGGTGGGGGGTCACTATGGCTACACCTTC
>15|TRBJ2-3|NA|NA|TRBV9
CASSVNVLATDTQYF
TGTGCCAGCAGCGTCAACGTTTTAGCCACAGATACGCAGTATTTT
>13|TRBJ1-2|many|TRBD1|TRBV20-1
CSARPGQAYGYTF
TGCAGTGCTAGGCCGGGACAGGCCTATGGCTACACCTTC
>14|TRBJ2-5|NA|NA|TRBV2
CASKTRAWDETQYF
TGTGCCAGCAAAACGAGGGCGTGGGACGAGACCCAGTACTTC
>15|TRBJ1-1|many|NA|TRBV28
CASTSLDNANTEAFF
TGTGCCAGCACCTCGTTGGACAATGCGAACACTGAAGCTTTCTTT